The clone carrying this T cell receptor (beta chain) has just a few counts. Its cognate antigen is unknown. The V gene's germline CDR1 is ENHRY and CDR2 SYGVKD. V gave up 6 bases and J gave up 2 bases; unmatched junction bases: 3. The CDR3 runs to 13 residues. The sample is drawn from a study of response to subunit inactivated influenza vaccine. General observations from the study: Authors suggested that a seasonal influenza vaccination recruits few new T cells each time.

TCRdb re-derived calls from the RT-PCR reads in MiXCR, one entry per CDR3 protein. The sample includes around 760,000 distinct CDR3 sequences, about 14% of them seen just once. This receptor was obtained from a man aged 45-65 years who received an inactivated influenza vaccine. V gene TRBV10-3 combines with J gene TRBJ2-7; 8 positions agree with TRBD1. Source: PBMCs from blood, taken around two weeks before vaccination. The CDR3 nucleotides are TGTGCCATCAGAGAGGGACAGGCCTACGAGCAGTACTTC. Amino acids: CAIREGQAYEQYF.